Each of the 2 T cell receptor beta chains below was sequenced from the same sample in a study of T cell changes during pregnancy in multiple sclerosis. This table comes from immunoSEQ multiplex PCR, and its TCRdb copy is limited to in-frame clones, with some not included. The sample lists 50,000 to 75,000 clones; 91% were seen once. The source was peripheral blood, collected in the third trimester of pregnancy. Receptor source: a female donor in good health, enrolled as a control in a pregnancy study.

The rearrangement links TRBV10-3 to TRBJ1-6; 7 bases are shared with TRBD1. The CDR3 sequence is 16 residues long. Germline V gives CDR1 ENHRY, CDR2 SYGVKD. With 1 base clipped from V and 7 bases from J, the junction kept 7 bases outside the gene matches. The CDR3 sequence is CAISELETGPNSPLHF. The CDR3 DNA sequence: TGTGCCATCAGTGAGTTGGAGACAGGGCCAAATTCACCCCTCCACTTT.

The rearrangement links TRBV7-2 to TRBJ2-7; D is unclear. Germline CDR1 reads SGHTA; CDR2 reads FQGNSA. Deletions cut 5 bases from V and 0 bases from J, with 17 bases between. The CDR3 is 16 amino acids. For the CDR3, the DNA is TGTGCCAGCAGCATCGGCGGTGTTGAAAGCTCCTACGAGCAGTACTTC. It translates to CASSIGGVESSYEQYF.